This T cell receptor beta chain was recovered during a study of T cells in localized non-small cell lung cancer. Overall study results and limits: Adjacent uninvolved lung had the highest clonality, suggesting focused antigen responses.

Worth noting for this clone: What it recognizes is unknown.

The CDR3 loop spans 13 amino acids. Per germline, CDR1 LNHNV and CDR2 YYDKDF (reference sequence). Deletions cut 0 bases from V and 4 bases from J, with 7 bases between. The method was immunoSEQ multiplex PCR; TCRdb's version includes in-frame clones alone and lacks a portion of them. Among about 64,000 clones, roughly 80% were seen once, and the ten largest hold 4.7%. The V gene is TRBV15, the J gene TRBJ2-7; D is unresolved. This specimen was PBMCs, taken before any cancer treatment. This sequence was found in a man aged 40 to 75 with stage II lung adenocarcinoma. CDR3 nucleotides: TGTGCCACCAGCAGAGATCCTCGTTACGAGCAGTACTTC. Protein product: CATSRDPRYEQYF. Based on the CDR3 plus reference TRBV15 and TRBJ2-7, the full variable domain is DAMVIQNPRYQVTQFGKPVTLSCSQTLNHNVMYWYQQKSSQAPKLLFHYYDKDFNNEADTPDNFQSRRPNTSFCFLDIRSPGLGDTAMYLCATSRDPRYEQYFGPGTRLTVT.